This T cell receptor (beta chain) was captured by sequencing in a study of T cells in Graves' hyperthyroidism and ophthalmopathy. Germline-derived CDR1 and CDR2 are MNHEY and SMNVEV (reference sequence). The CDR3 contains 17 residues. V lost 0 bases and J 6 bases, leaving 21 bases between the germline ends. Using RNA transcripts as the source, TCR beta CDR3 regions were amplified. RT-PCR in the first round (using the HTBI primer set) targeted the TCR CDR3. From the multiplex PCR reads, TCRdb called clonotypes with MiXCR, one entry per CDR3 protein. The sample shows fewer than 850,000 distinct CDR3 sequences, roughly 17% of them seen only once. This clonotype was found many times. Its specificity is not known. PBMCs were sourced from more than 7.5 ml fresh peripheral blood. Findings and caveats of the study: Patients with ophthalmopathy were separated from those with stable hyperthyroidism by a 13 V-J model.

V gene TRBV27 combines with J gene TRBJ2-7, with D maybe TRBD2 (7 bases). Sample: blood. The receptor's source is a man aged 50-60 years with Graves' hyperthyroidism. The CDR3 is CASSLSTTGEGGSEQYF. As DNA, the CDR3 is TGTGCCAGCAGTTTATCTACCACCGGGGAGGGGGGTTCCGAGCAGTACTTC.